The rows below give T cell receptor beta chains drawn from one sample of a study of siplizumab effects on memory and regulatory T cells. These receptors' targets are unknown. Sequencing used immunoSEQ multiplex PCR; TCRdb keeps in-frame clones, though not all of them. The data contain about 15,000 clones, 40% to 55% of them singletons. The sample comprised CFSE-low (dividing) CD4+ T cells sorted from an allogeneic mixed lymphocyte reaction. These TCRs come from a human donor in good health; the cells came from an allogeneic mixed lymphocyte reaction. Some clones in this sample may be carry-over from other donors' samples. Both conserved end residues are part of each CDR3. The D gene is left open where the match is weak. Clone size is shown for a subset of rows, as once, few, many or a class of expanded clone.

D gene: TRBD1; clone size: -; J gene: TRBJ1-2; V gene: TRBV5-1; CDR3 DNA: TGCGCCAGCAGCTTATGGACAGGGGGGAACTATGGCTACACCTTC; CDR3 protein: CASSLWTGGNYGYTF
D gene: -; clone size: few; J gene: TRBJ1-5; V gene: TRBV15; CDR3 DNA: TGTGCCACCAGCAGAGTACCAGGCCTCGGACCAAGTCAGCCCCAGCATTTT; CDR3 protein: CATSRVPGLGPSQPQHF
D gene: -; clone size: -; J gene: TRBJ2-1; V gene: TRBV5-4; CDR3 DNA: TGTGCCAGCAGCTTGACGGGTGAGCAGTTCTTC; CDR3 protein: CASSLTGEQFF
D gene: -; clone size: -; J gene: TRBJ1-5; V gene: TRBV2; CDR3 DNA: TGTGCCAGCAGTCTCCTTATGCCATATAGCAATCAGCCCCAGCATTTT; CDR3 protein: CASSLLMPYSNQPQHF
D gene: -; clone size: -; J gene: TRBJ2-7; V gene: TRBV19; CDR3 DNA: TGTGCCAGTAGTACGGGACTGGGGGTGGGCGAGCAGTACTTC; CDR3 protein: CASSTGLGVGEQYF
D gene: TRBD2; clone size: few; J gene: TRBJ2-7; V gene: TRBV6-6; CDR3 DNA: TGTGCCAGCAAAGGACTAGCGGGAGGGCCTAGCGAGCAGTACTTC; CDR3 protein: CASKGLAGGPSEQYF
D gene: TRBD1; clone size: medium-sized; J gene: TRBJ2-5; V gene: TRBV7-9; CDR3 DNA: TGTGCCAGCAGCTCGTCAGGGACAGGGGGAGGAGAGACCCAGTACTTC; CDR3 protein: CASSSSGTGGGETQYF
D gene: -; clone size: few; J gene: TRBJ1-1; V gene: TRBV5-6; CDR3 DNA: TGTGCCAGCAGCTTGGGGGGCTCAGGGACTGAAGCTTTCTTT; CDR3 protein: CASSLGGSGTEAFF
D gene: -; clone size: few; J gene: TRBJ2-3; V gene: TRBV10-1; CDR3 DNA: TGCGCCAGCAGTGCCGGGGATACGCAGTATTTT; CDR3 protein: CASSAGDTQYF
D gene: TRBD1; clone size: -; J gene: TRBJ1-6; V gene: TRBV6-5; CDR3 DNA: TGTGCCAGCAGTTACGGGACAGGGAATTCACCCCTCCACTTT; CDR3 protein: CASSYGTGNSPLHF
D gene: -; clone size: -; J gene: TRBJ2-4; V gene: TRBV5-1; CDR3 DNA: TGCGCCAGCAGCCCCCGAGGGGGATTAGACATTCAGTACTTC; CDR3 protein: CASSPRGGLDIQYF
D gene: -; clone size: -; J gene: TRBJ2-4; V gene: TRBV7-9; CDR3 DNA: TGTGCCAGCAGCCCGAGCCAGCTCCCACTCCTCTTAGCCAAAAACATTCAGTACTTC; CDR3 protein: CASSPSQLPLLLAKNIQYF
D gene: -; clone size: -; J gene: TRBJ2-5; V gene: TRBV18; CDR3 DNA: TGTGCCAGCTCACCGGCGGCAGAGACCCAGTACTTC; CDR3 protein: CASSPAAETQYF
D gene: -; clone size: -; J gene: TRBJ1-5; V gene: TRBV28; CDR3 DNA: TGTGCCAGCAGTTTATCGGGTTCTTGGCCCCAGCATTTT; CDR3 protein: CASSLSGSWPQHF
D gene: TRBD2; clone size: -; J gene: TRBJ2-1; V gene: TRBV7-8; CDR3 DNA: TGTGCCAGCAGCTTAGCGGGGGGCCCGGGACTAGCCCACAATGAGCAGTTCTTC; CDR3 protein: CASSLAGGPGLAHNEQFF
D gene: -; clone size: -; J gene: TRBJ1-4; V gene: TRBV11-2; CDR3 DNA: TGTGCCAGCAGCCCCCGGGACCTTGCAACTAATGAAAAACTGTTTTTT; CDR3 protein: CASSPRDLATNEKLFF